This T cell receptor (beta chain) was found in a study of T cell responses to AZD1222 COVID-19 vaccine. This clone was picked up a small number of times. Other nucleotide sequences from this sample produce the same CDR3. Clones were read by immunoSEQ multiplex PCR, and TCRdb kept only the in-frame ones, dropping some. The sample lists tens of thousands of clones; 80% to 90% were seen once. The junction had 8 bases not matched to a gene; V was cut back by 0 bases and J by 4 bases. This CDR3 is 17 amino acids long. From germline, CDR1 is SGDLS and CDR2 YYNGEE. The sample here was peripheral blood, taken 28 days after the second AZD1222 dose. The gene calls are TRBV9 and TRBJ2-1, with TRBD2 matching over 9 bases. The TCR sequence derives from an adult who received the AZD1222 COVID-19 vaccine. Here the CDR3 DNA reads TGTGCCAGCAGCGTAGGCACCGCGGGGGGGCCTTACAATGAGCAGTTCTTC. It yields the protein CASSVGTAGGPYNEQFF.